The T cell receptor (beta chain) under discussion was sequenced for a study of beta chain features in type 1 diabetes. Study as a whole: What patients shared with healthy donors was a similar profile of age, gender and cell yields.

Expressed TCRB transcripts were sequenced because the entire RNA isolate underwent reverse transcription. It was found that naive, central memory and regulatory T cell samples averaged approximately 3.9 million reads. Clones were sequenced by immunoSEQ multiplex PCR, and TCRdb holds only the in-frame ones, with some missing. The top ten hold 0.06% to 0.07% of the sample, which has under 500,000 clones, 30% seen once. With 5 bases removed from V and 8 bases from J, the gap between germline ends came to 15 bases. The CDR3 is made up of 14 amino acids. Germline V lookup: CDR1 SEHNR, CDR2 FQNEAQ (reference sequence).

The sequenced sample consisted of naive CD4+ T cells from blood. The V gene is TRBV7-9, the J gene TRBJ1-4, with D maybe TRBD1 (6 bases). The clonotype comes from a man in his late teens or twenties in good health. Here the CDR3 reads CASSVDRLWEKLFF. The DNA of the CDR3 is TGTGCCAGCAGCGTAGACAGGCTCTGGGAAAAACTGTTTTTT.